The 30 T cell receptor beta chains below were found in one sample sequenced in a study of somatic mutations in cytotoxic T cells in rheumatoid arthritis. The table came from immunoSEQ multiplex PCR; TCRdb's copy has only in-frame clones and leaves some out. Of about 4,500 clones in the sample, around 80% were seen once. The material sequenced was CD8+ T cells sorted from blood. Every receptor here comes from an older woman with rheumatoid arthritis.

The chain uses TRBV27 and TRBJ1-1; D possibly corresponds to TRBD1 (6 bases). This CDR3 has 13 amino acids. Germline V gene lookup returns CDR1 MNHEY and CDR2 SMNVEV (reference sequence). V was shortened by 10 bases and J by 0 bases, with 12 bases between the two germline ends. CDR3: CATAQGLNTEAFF. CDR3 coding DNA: TGTGCCACCGCTCAGGGGTTGAACACTGAAGCTTTCTTT.

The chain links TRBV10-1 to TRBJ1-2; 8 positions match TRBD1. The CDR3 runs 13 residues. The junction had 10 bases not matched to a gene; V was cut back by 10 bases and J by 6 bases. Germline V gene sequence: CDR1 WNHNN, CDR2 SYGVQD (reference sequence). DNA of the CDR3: TGCGCCATCCCTGGACAGGGCCTTGATGGCTACACCTTC. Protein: CAIPGQGLDGYTF.

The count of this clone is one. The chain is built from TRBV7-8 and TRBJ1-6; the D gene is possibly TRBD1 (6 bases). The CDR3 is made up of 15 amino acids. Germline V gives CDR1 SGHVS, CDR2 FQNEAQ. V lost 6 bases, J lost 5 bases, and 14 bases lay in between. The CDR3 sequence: CASREGGHDNSPLHF. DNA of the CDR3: TGTGCCAGCAGAGAGGGGGGGCATGATAATTCACCCCTCCACTTT. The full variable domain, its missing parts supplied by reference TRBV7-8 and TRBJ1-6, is GAGVSQSPRYKVAKRGQDVALRCDPISGHVSLFWYQQALGQGPEFLTYFQNEAQLDKSGLPSDRFFAERPEGSVSTLKIQRTQQEDSAVYLCASREGGHDNSPLHFGNGTRLTVT.

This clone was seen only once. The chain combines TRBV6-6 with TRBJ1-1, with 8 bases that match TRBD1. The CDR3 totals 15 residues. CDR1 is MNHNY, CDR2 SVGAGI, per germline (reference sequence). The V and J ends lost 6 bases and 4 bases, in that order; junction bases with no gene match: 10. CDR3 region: CASRPGQGAGTEAFF. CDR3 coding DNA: TGTGCCAGCAGACCCGGACAGGGCGCGGGCACTGAAGCTTTCTTT.

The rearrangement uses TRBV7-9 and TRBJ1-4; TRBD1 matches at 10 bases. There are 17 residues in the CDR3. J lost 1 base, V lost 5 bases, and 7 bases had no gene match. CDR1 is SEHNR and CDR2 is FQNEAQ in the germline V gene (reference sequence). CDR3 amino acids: CASSAYDRGRTNEKLFF. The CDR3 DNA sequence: TGTGCCAGCAGCGCATACGACAGGGGGCGAACTAATGAAAAACTGTTTTTT.

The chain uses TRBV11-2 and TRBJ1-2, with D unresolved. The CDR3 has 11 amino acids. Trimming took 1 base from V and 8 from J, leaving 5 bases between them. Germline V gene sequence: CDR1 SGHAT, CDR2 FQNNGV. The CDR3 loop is CASSLGGGYTF. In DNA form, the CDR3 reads TGTGCCAGCAGCTTAGGAGGGGGCTACACCTTC.

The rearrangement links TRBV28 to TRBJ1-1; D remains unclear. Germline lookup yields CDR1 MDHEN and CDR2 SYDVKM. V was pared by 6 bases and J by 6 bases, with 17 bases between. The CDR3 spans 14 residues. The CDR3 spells CASSPLRVFAEAFF. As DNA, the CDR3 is TGTGCCAGCAGCCCACTACGGGTCTTCGCTGAAGCTTTCTTT.

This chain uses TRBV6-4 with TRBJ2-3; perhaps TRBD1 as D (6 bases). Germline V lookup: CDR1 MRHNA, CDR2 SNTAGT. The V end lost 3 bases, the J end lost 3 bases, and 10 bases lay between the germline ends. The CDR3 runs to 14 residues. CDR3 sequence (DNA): TGTGCCAGCAGTGAGCACAGGGAGACAGATACGCAGTATTTT. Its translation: CASSEHRETDTQYF.

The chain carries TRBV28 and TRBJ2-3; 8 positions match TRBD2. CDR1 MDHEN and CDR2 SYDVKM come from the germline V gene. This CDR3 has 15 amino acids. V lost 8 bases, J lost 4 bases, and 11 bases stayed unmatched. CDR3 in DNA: TGTGCCAGCGCTTTTAGCGGGGAGATGGCAGATACGCAGTATTTT. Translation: CASAFSGEMADTQYF. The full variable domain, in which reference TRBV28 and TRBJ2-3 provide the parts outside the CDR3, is DVKVTQSSRYLVKRTGEKVFLECVQDMDHENMFWYRQDPGLGLRLIYFSYDVKMKEKGDIPEGYSVSREKKERFSLILESASTNQTSMYLCASAFSGEMADTQYFGPGTRLTVL.

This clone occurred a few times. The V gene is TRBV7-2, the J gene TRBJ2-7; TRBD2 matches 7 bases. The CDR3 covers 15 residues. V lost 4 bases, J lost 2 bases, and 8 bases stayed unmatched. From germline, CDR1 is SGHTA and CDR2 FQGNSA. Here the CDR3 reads CASSSSLTSTYEQYF. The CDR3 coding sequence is TGTGCCAGCAGCTCGTCCTTGACTAGCACCTACGAGCAGTACTTC.

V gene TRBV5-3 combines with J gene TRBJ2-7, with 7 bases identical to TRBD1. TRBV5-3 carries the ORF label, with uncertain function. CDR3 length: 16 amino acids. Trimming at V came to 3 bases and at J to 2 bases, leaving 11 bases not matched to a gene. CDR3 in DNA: TGTGCCAGAAGCTCCCACAGGGGAAAGAGGGCCTACGAGCAGTACTTC. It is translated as CARSSHRGKRAYEQYF.

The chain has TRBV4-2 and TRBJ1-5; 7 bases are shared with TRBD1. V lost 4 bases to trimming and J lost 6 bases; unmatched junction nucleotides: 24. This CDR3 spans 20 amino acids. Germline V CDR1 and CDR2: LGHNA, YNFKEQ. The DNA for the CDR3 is TGTGCCAGCAGCCGGGGGGACAGTTGTGCCCGTTGGTGTCGTTGTCAGCCCCAGCATTTT. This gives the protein CASSRGDSCARWCRCQPQHF.

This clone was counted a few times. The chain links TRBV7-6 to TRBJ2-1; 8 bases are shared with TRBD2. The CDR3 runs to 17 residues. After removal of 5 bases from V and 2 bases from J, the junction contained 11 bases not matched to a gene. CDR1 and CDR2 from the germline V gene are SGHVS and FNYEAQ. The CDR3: CASSPLAGGQTYNEQFF. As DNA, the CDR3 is TGTGCCAGCAGCCCCCTGGCGGGGGGCCAGACCTACAATGAGCAGTTCTTC.

CDR3 protein: CASRLDRGRTDTQYF. Written as DNA, the CDR3 is TGTGCCAGCAGATTAGACAGGGGGCGAACAGATACGCAGTATTTT. J is TRBJ2-3 and V is TRBV27, with 10 positions matching TRBD1. The junction had 6 bases not matched to a gene; V was cut back by 6 bases and J by 3 bases. The CDR3 extends over 15 amino acids. CDR1 MNHEY and CDR2 SMNVEV come from the germline V gene (reference sequence).

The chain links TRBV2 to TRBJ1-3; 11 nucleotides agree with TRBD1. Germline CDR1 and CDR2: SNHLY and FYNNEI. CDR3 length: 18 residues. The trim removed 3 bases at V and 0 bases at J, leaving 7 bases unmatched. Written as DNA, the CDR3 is TGTGCCAGCAGTGACGGGGACAGGGGGGCCTACTCTGGAAACACCATATATTTT. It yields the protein CASSDGDRGAYSGNTIYF.

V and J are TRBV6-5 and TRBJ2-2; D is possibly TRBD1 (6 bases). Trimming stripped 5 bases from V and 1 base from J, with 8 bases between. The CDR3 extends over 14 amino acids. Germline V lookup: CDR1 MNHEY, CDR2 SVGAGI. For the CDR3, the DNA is TGTGCCAGCAGTCGGGGACAGAACACCGGGGAGCTGTTTTTT. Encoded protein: CASSRGQNTGELFF.

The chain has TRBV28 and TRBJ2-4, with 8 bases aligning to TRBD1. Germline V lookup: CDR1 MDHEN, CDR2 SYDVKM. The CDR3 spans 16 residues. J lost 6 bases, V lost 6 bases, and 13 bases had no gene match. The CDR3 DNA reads TGTGCCAGCAGACCCAATACAGGGGGAGGTTTAAACATTCAGTACTTC. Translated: CASRPNTGGGLNIQYF.

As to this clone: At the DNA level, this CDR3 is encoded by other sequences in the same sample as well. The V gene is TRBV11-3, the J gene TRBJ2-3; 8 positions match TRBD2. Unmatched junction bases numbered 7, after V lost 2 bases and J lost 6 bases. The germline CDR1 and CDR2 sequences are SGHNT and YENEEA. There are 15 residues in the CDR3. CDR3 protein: CASSLRGGVLDTQYF. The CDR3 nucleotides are TGTGCCAGCAGCTTACGGGGGGGAGTGCTGGATACGCAGTATTTT.

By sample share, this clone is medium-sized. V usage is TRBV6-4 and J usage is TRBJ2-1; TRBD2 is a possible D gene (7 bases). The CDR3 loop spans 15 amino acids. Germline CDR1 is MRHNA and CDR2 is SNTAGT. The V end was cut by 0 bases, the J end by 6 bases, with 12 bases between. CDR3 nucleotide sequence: TGTGCCAGCAGTGACTCCGCGGGGGCCCCCAATGAGCAGTTCTTC. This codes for CASSDSAGAPNEQFF.

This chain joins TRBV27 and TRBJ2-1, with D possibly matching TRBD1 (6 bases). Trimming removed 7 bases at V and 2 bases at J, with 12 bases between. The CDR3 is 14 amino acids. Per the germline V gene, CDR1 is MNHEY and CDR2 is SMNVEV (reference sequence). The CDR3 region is CASTLDSTYNEQFF. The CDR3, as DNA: TGTGCCAGCACCTTGGACAGCACCTACAATGAGCAGTTCTTC.

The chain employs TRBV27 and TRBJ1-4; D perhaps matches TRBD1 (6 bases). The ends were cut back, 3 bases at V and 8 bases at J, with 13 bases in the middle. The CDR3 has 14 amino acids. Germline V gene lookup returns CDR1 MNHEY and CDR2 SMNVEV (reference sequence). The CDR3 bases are TGTGCCAGCAGTTTGGTCAGGGGCGGAGAAAAACTGTTTTTT. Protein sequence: CASSLVRGGEKLFF.

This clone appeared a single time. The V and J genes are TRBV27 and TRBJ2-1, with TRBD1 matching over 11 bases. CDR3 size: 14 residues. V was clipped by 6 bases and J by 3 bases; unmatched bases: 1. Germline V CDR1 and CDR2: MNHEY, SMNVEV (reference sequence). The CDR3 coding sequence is TGTGCCAGCAGCGGGACAGGGGGCTACAATGAGCAGTTCTTC. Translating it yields CASSGTGGYNEQFF.

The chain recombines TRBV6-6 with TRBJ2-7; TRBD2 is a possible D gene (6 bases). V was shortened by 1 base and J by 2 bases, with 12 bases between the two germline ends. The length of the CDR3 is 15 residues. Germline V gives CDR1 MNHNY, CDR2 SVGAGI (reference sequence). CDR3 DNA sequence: TGTGCCAGCAGTTACTATGGCGGGACCCCCTACGAGCAGTACTTC. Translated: CASSYYGGTPYEQYF.

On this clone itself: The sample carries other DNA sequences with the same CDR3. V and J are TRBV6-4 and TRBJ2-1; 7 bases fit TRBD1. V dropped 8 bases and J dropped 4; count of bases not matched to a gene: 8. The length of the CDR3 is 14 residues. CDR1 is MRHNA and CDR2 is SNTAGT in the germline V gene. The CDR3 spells CASGSPGQYNEQFF. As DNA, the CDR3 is TGTGCCAGCGGATCCCCGGGACAGTACAATGAGCAGTTCTTC.

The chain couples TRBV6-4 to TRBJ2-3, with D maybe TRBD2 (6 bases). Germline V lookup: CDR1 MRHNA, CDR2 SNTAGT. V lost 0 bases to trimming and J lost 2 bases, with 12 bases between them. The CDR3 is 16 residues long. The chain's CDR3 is CASSDSTSGFTDTQYF. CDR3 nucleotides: TGTGCCAGCAGTGACTCGACAAGCGGGTTCACAGATACGCAGTATTTT.

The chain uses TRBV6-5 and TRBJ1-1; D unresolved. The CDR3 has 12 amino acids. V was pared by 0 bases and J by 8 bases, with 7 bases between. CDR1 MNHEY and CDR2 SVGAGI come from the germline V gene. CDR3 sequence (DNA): TGTGCCAGCAGTTACTCAAACGAGGAAGCTTTCTTT. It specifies CASSYSNEEAFF.

Here the CDR3 DNA reads TGTGCCAGCAGCCAACGGGACACGGATAGCACAGATACGCAGTATTTT. It specifies CASSQRDTDSTDTQYF. This chain links TRBV4-2 with TRBJ2-3, with TRBD1 as a possible D gene (6 bases). Trimming removed 2 bases from V and 0 bases from J, with 12 bases in between. CDR1 is LGHNA, CDR2 YNFKEQ, per germline. The CDR3 totals 16 residues.

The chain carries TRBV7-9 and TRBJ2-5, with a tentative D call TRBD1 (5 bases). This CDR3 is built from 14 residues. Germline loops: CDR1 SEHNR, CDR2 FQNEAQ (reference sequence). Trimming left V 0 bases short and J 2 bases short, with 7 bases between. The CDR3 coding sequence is TGTGCCAGCAGCTTAGCGACAGAACAAGAGACCCAGTACTTC. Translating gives CASSLATEQETQYF.

The CDR3 spells CASSPGGGGAVDTQYF. CDR3 nucleotides: TGTGCCAGCAGCCCTGGCGGTGGGGGGGCCGTGGATACGCAGTATTTT. The gene calls are TRBV11-2 and TRBJ2-3; D possibly corresponds to TRBD2 (7 bases). V dropped 5 bases and J dropped 6 bases, with 21 bases sitting between them. The CDR3 has 16 amino acids. Germline V CDR1 and CDR2: SGHAT, FQNNGV.

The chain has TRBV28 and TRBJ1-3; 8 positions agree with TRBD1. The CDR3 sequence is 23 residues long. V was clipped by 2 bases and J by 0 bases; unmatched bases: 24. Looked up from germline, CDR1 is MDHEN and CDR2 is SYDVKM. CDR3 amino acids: CASSLRTGFSVARTYFSGNTIYF. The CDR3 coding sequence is TGTGCCAGCAGTTTAAGGACAGGGTTTTCCGTGGCGCGCACTTACTTCTCTGGAAACACCATATATTTT.